The clone carrying this T cell receptor (beta chain) was observed once. Trimming shortened V by 0 bases and J by 2 bases, and 17 bases separated the two germline ends. Germline assignment: CDR1 KGHDR and CDR2 SFDVKD. This CDR3 has 18 residues. This sample was taken from a study of blood T cell repertoires in COVID-19. Study summary: The origin of the acute and convalescent COVID-19 samples was the United States, Italy and Spain.

Authors' methods: Nucleated cell number was recorded as an estimate derived from reference gene primer amplification. Using immunoSEQ multiplex PCR, the repertoire was profiled, and TCRdb retains in-frame clones only, with some absent. V, J and clone size are taken as reported in that table, and D and trimming were inferred from the DNA itself. Among more than 100,000 clones, 87% were seen once, and the ten largest hold around 3.3%. The TCR comes from a man aged 50 to 59 in a cohort sampled during active COVID-19. Sequenced material: peripheral blood. The chain carries TRBV24-1 and TRBJ2-3, with D tentatively TRBD1 (6 bases). The CDR3 nucleotides read TGTGCCACCAGTGATTTGCAGGGCCCCTCAGGGGTCACAGATACGCAGTATTTT. This gives the protein CATSDLQGPSGVTDTQYF.